This entry lists 32 T cell receptor beta chains sequenced from one sample in a study of T cells in Graves' hyperthyroidism and ophthalmopathy. Researchers took RNA transcripts and amplified the TCR beta CDR3 regions from them. Researchers ran a first-round RT-PCR on the TCR CDR3 using the HTBI primer set. One entry per CDR3 protein results from TCRdb running MiXCR on the multiplex PCR reads. The sample shows 550,000 to 650,000 distinct CDR3 sequences, 14% of them seen only once. The sequencing input was blood. The source is a woman aged 35 to 49 with Graves' hyperthyroidism.

V is TRBV15 and J is TRBJ1-1, with D unresolved. Deletions cut 0 bases from V and 3 bases from J, with 5 bases between. The CDR3 runs to 13 residues. Germline assignment: CDR1 LNHNV and CDR2 YYDKDF (reference sequence). As DNA, the CDR3 is TGTGCCACCAGCAGAGATGGTTACACTGAAGCTTTCTTT. It specifies CATSRDGYTEAFF. Together with reference TRBV15 and TRBJ1-1, the CDR3 gives the full variable domain: DAMVIQNPRYQVTQFGKPVTLSCSQTLNHNVMYWYQQKSSQAPKLLFHYYDKDFNNEADTPDNFQSRRPNTSFCFLDIRSPGLGDTAMYLCATSRDGYTEAFFGQGTRLTVV.

In its sample, this clonotype was seen many times. The chain has TRBV5-1 and TRBJ2-1; the D gene is possibly TRBD2 (6 bases). V was trimmed by 5 bases and J by 8 bases, leaving 20 bases between them. The CDR3 loop spans 15 amino acids. The V gene's germline CDR1 is SGHRS and CDR2 YFSETQ. This CDR3 is CASRTVSWEDDEQFF. The CDR3 nucleotides read TGCGCCAGCAGAACGGTTTCGTGGGAGGACGATGAGCAGTTCTTC.

The chain has TRBV7-9 and TRBJ2-7; 7 bases match TRBD1. The CDR3 has 13 residues. The germline gives CDR1 SEHNR, CDR2 FQNEAQ (reference sequence). Trimming cost V 6 bases and J 7 bases; bases outside gene matches: 9. The CDR3 spells CASSQQGFREQYF. DNA for the CDR3: TGTGCCAGCAGTCAACAGGGGTTTCGGGAGCAGTACTTC.

This clonotype was seen ten or more times. The chain combines TRBV10-3 with TRBJ2-1; D call uncertain. V was pared by 2 bases and J by 4 bases, with 12 bases between. Per the germline V gene, CDR1 is ENHRY and CDR2 is SYGVKD. The CDR3 has 15 amino acids. CDR3 residues: CAISEEKGTYNEQFF. The CDR3 coding sequence is TGTGCCATCAGTGAGGAAAAGGGCACATACAATGAGCAGTTCTTC.

In its sample, this clonotype was seen many times. V gene TRBV6-1 combines with J gene TRBJ1-2; TRBD1 aligns across 12 bases. CDR1 and CDR2 (germline): MNHNS, SASEGT. The CDR3 extends over 17 amino acids. The V and J ends lost 5 bases and 4 bases, in that order; junction bases with no gene match: 11. Here the CDR3 reads CASSPDLGTGGLYGYTF. For the CDR3, the DNA is TGTGCCAGCAGTCCAGACCTGGGGACAGGGGGCCTCTATGGCTACACCTTC.

This clonotype showed up many times. V and J are TRBV30 and TRBJ1-3; possibly TRBD1 for D (5 bases). The length of the CDR3 is 13 residues. Trimming shortened V by 3 bases and J by 0 bases, and 6 bases separated the two germline ends. Germline V gene lookup returns CDR1 GTSNPN and CDR2 SVGIG (reference sequence). The CDR3 DNA sequence: TGTGCCTGGAGGGGGCACTCTGGAAACACCATATATTTT. This encodes CAWRGHSGNTIYF.

This clonotype was observed at least ten times. The DNA of the CDR3 is TGTGCCAGCAGCACTACAGGGGGCTGGGAGGGTCTCTACGAGCAGTACTTC. Its protein is CASSTTGGWEGLYEQYF. This chain links TRBV7-9 with TRBJ2-7, with 9 bases that match TRBD1. With 5 bases clipped from V and 3 bases from J, the junction kept 14 bases outside the gene matches. The germline V gene encodes CDR1 SEHNR and CDR2 FQNEAQ (reference sequence). The length of the CDR3 is 17 residues.

As for this clonotype: Possible read error: a much larger clone is one base away. The CDR3 region has the DNA TGTGCCAGCGGTTTATCGACTGTGTGGGGGGCGGATTCACCCCTCCACTTT. Translating gives CASGLSTVWGADSPLHF. The chain links TRBV28 to TRBJ1-6; weak D call: TRBD1 (6 bases). Germline CDR1 is MDHEN and CDR2 is SYDVKM. This CDR3 region has 17 residues.

This clonotype has a count of ten or more. V is TRBV7-8 and J is TRBJ2-1; 7 bases are a match to TRBD2. From germline, CDR1 is SGHVS and CDR2 FQNEAQ. This CDR3 comprises 14 residues. V gave up 0 bases and J gave up 7 bases; unmatched junction bases: 3. The CDR3 DNA sequence: TGTGCCAGCAGCTTAGCGGGAGGGATGAATGAGCAGTTCTTC. Its translation is CASSLAGGMNEQFF.

This clonotype was detected many times. Written as DNA, the CDR3 is TGTGCCAGCAGCAAGGGCCCCATTCTACCCACTGAAGCTTTCTTT. Protein sequence: CASSKGPILPTEAFF. V usage is TRBV7-3 and J usage is TRBJ1-1; D remains ambiguous. CDR1 and CDR2 from the germline V gene are SGHTA and FQGTGA. The CDR3 consists of 15 residues. V lost 5 bases to trimming and J lost 4 bases, with 17 bases between them. The full variable domain, completed using reference TRBV7-3 and TRBJ1-1, is GAGVSQTPSNKVTEKGKYVELRCDPISGHTALYWYRQSLGQGPEFLIYFQGTGAADDSGLPNDRFFAVRPEGSVSTLKIQRTERGDSAVYLCASSKGPILPTEAFFGQGTRLTVV.

This chain's CDR3 is CASSARLAGQYTDTQYF. The CDR3 coding sequence is TGTGCCAGCAGCGCCAGACTAGCGGGACAGTACACAGATACGCAGTATTTT. The genes are TRBV9 and TRBJ2-3; 11 nucleotides align to TRBD2. J was trimmed by 2 bases and V by 3 bases; bases with no gene match: 8. CDR1 SGDLS and CDR2 YYNGEE come from the germline V gene. The CDR3 contains 17 residues.

This clonotype has at least ten counts. Written as DNA, the CDR3 is TGCGCCAGCAGCCCCTTACCAAGACAGGTCATCGGGGTTGGTGAAAAACTGTTTTTT. Amino acid sequence: CASSPLPRQVIGVGEKLFF. The chain combines TRBV5-1 with TRBJ1-4, with D possibly being TRBD1 (6 bases). The V gene lost 4 bases and the J gene lost 7 bases, with 29 bases spanning the gap. The CDR3 runs to 19 residues. The germline gives CDR1 SGHRS, CDR2 YFSETQ.

This chain joins TRBV5-4 and TRBJ1-4; TRBD1 aligns across 10 bases. Trimming took 5 bases from V and 11 from J; bases not matched to a gene: 9. The CDR3 loop spans 14 amino acids. The germline CDR1 and CDR2 sequences are SGHNT and YYREEE (reference sequence). CDR3 sequence (DNA): TGTGCCAGCAGTGCGACCGGGACAGGGGAGAAACTGTTTTTT. Its translation is CASSATGTGEKLFF.

This clonotype was seen many times. The rearrangement joins TRBV5-1 to TRBJ2-1; 13 nucleotides agree with TRBD2. This CDR3 comprises 16 residues. The V gene's germline CDR1 is SGHRS and CDR2 YFSETQ. V lost 2 bases and J lost 9; bases outside the gene matches: 8. This CDR3 reads CASSLRLAGGVGEQFF. Here the CDR3 DNA reads TGCGCCAGCAGCTTAAGACTAGCGGGAGGAGTAGGTGAGCAGTTCTTC.

V usage is TRBV30 and J usage is TRBJ2-3; no clear D. CDR3 length: 12 amino acids. Germline V CDR1 and CDR2: GTSNPN, SVGIG (reference sequence). Trimming shortened V by 3 bases and J by 2 bases, and 6 bases separated the two germline ends. The CDR3 region has the DNA TGTGCCTGGAGGGGGAACACAGATACGCAGTATTTT. Amino acids: CAWRGNTDTQYF. The full variable domain, rest sourced from reference TRBV30 and TRBJ2-3, is SQTIHQWPATLVQPVGSPLSLECTVEGTSNPNLYWYRQAAGRGLQLLFYSVGIGQISSEVPQNLSASRPQDRQFILSSKKLLLSDSGFYLCAWRGNTDTQYFGPGTRLTVL.

In its sample, this clonotype was seen a few times. The chain combines TRBV28 with TRBJ1-2, with 8 bases aligning to TRBD1. The ends lost 6 bases at V and 7 bases at J; junction bases unmatched: 10. The CDR3 contains 14 residues. In germline, CDR1 is MDHEN, CDR2 SYDVKM. CDR3 sequence reads: CASSAGQEPLGYTF. Here the CDR3 DNA reads TGTGCCAGCAGCGCGGGACAGGAGCCTCTTGGCTACACCTTC.

Many counts were recorded for this clonotype. This chain joins TRBV10-3 and TRBJ1-1, with TRBD1 as a possible D gene (6 bases). The V gene lost 2 bases and the J gene lost 0 bases, with 10 bases spanning the gap. The CDR3 covers 15 residues. The V gene's germline CDR1 is ENHRY and CDR2 SYGVKD. In DNA, the CDR3 is TGTGCCATCAGTGAGAGTCAGGGGATGAACACTGAAGCTTTCTTT. Translating it yields CAISESQGMNTEAFF.

This clonotype was observed at least ten times. This chain connects TRBV7-2 to TRBJ2-7, with a possible D match to TRBD2 (6 bases). This CDR3 region has 17 residues. Deletions cut 5 bases from V and 11 bases from J, with 31 bases between. Germline V gene sequence: CDR1 SGHTA, CDR2 FQGNSA. CDR3 sequence (DNA): TGTGCCAGCAGCCTCAGAATGGGACTTGAGAGCTCCTACGTGAAGTACTTC. This gives the protein CASSLRMGLESSYVKYF.

This clonotype has a handful of counts. V usage is TRBV20-1 and J usage is TRBJ2-1; 12 bases are shared with TRBD2. The CDR3 length is 17 residues. V trimming: 0 bases; J trimming: 4 bases; junction bases outside the gene matches: 7. Germline CDR1 and CDR2: DFQATT and SNEGSKA (reference sequence). The CDR3 sequence is CSARDKLGLAGYNEQFF. The CDR3 nucleotides are TGCAGTGCTAGAGATAAACTGGGACTAGCGGGTTACAATGAGCAGTTCTTC.

This clonotype came up a few times. The V call is TRBV4-1, the J call TRBJ2-7, with D possibly matching TRBD2 (5 bases). CDR1 MGHRA and CDR2 YSYEKL come from the germline V gene. The V gene lost 4 bases and the J gene lost 2 bases, with 15 bases spanning the gap. This CDR3 has 15 residues. The CDR3 DNA follows: TGCGCCAGCAGCCTTACTAGGGCCCAGACCTACGAGCAGTACTTC. It specifies CASSLTRAQTYEQYF.

This clonotype was counted many times. The chain has TRBV28 and TRBJ1-2, with 7 bases aligning to TRBD1. The V segment lost 3 bases and the J segment 0 bases; nucleotides outside the gene matches: 10. The CDR3 covers 17 residues. CDR1 MDHEN and CDR2 SYDVKM come from the germline V gene. The CDR3 sequence is CASSLGTDKRANYGYTF. The DNA for the CDR3 is TGTGCCAGCAGTTTGGGGACAGACAAAAGGGCTAACTATGGCTACACCTTC.

Points on this clonotype: The germline gene is not matched at one end of the junction; a read error may be the cause. The chain carries TRBV25-1 and TRBJ2-2, with a tentative D call TRBD2 (6 bases). Germline V lookup: CDR1 MGHDK, CDR2 SYGVNS. This CDR3 comprises 14 residues. The CDR3 is CASTTKGVTGGLFF. The CDR3 nucleotides are TGTGCCAGCACCACTAAGGGAGTCACCGGGGGGCTGTTTTTT.

This clonotype was counted at least ten times. The genes are TRBV30 and TRBJ1-3; 7 bases line up with TRBD1. With V trimmed by 4 bases and J by 2 bases, 8 bases remained unmatched. Germline V gives CDR1 GTSNPN, CDR2 SVGIG (reference sequence). The CDR3 spans 15 residues. The CDR3 bases are TGTGCCTGGAACCACTATGACAGGGCTGGAAACACCATATATTTT. This gives the protein CAWNHYDRAGNTIYF.

The V gene is TRBV19, the J gene TRBJ1-1; D is perhaps TRBD1 (5 bases). The germline gives CDR1 LNHDA, CDR2 SQIVND (reference sequence). This CDR3 comprises 14 residues. Between the trimmed V and J ends, which lost 3 bases and 0 bases, there was a span of 8 bases. CDR3: CASSMQGMNTEAFF. For the CDR3, the DNA is TGTGCCAGTAGTATGCAGGGTATGAACACTGAAGCTTTCTTT.

V is TRBV6-1 and J is TRBJ1-1; no definite D call. Germline-derived CDR1 and CDR2 are MNHNS and SASEGT. There are 14 residues in the CDR3. Trimming shortened V by 2 bases and J by 4 bases, and 11 bases separated the two germline ends. CDR3 nucleotide sequence: TGTGCCAGCAGTGAAACGGTCCGGGGCACTGAAGCTTTCTTT. The encoded protein is CASSETVRGTEAFF.

In this sample, this clonotype turned up many times. The chain has TRBV5-1 and TRBJ1-4; D is undetermined. V was cut by 1 base and J by 4 bases, with 8 bases left in between. CDR1 and CDR2 (germline): SGHRS, YFSETQ. CDR3 length: 14 residues. For the CDR3, the DNA is TGCGCCAGCAGCTTGTATAAGGATAATGAAAAACTGTTTTTT. It is translated as CASSLYKDNEKLFF.

This clonotype came up many times. This rearrangement joins TRBV20-1 to TRBJ2-7; D is unresolved. CDR1 and CDR2 (germline): DFQATT, SNEGSKA (reference sequence). V shed 2 bases and J shed 3 bases, with 17 bases lying between them. This CDR3 is 15 amino acids long. The CDR3, as DNA: TGCAGTGCTAGACCCCAGTCCGACCCGCGCTACGAGCAGTACTTC. Protein sequence: CSARPQSDPRYEQYF.

Comment on this clonotype: A clone one base away is much larger, so this may be a read error. V is TRBV20-1 and J is TRBJ1-1; 7 bases map to TRBD1. The length of the CDR3 is 12 residues. The V gene's germline CDR1 is DFQATT and CDR2 SNEGSKA (reference sequence). The CDR3 bases are TGCAGTGCCACAGGGGTGAACGCTGAAGCTTTCTTT. Protein product: CSATGVNAEAFF.

This clonotype has ten or more counts. The chain couples TRBV7-9 to TRBJ2-4, with unresolved D. Trimming left V 1 base short and J 1 base short, with 5 bases between. The CDR3 is 14 residues long. Germline V gives CDR1 SEHNR, CDR2 FQNEAQ (reference sequence). The CDR3 DNA sequence: TGTGCCAGCAGCTTAGTTGATGCCAAAAACATTCAGTACTTC. Amino acids: CASSLVDAKNIQYF.

There are many counts of this clonotype. V and J are TRBV28 and TRBJ1-2; D is possibly TRBD1 (5 bases). CDR3 length: 15 amino acids. Deletions cut 4 bases from V and 3 bases from J, with 15 bases between. CDR1 and CDR2 from the germline V gene are MDHEN and SYDVKM. Here the CDR3 reads CASSSNAGHYYGYTF. CDR3 DNA: TGTGCCAGCAGTTCTAACGCGGGGCACTACTATGGCTACACCTTC.

This clonotype was seen at least ten times. The genes are TRBV2 and TRBJ2-7; 13 bases match TRBD2. The CDR3 extends over 17 amino acids. CDR1 and CDR2 (germline): SNHLY, FYNNEI. V shed 6 bases and J 0 bases; nucleotides not matched to a gene: 8. CDR3 protein: CASRTGTSGTSSYEQYF. The CDR3 DNA follows: TGTGCCAGCAGAACCGGGACTAGCGGGACGTCCTCCTACGAGCAGTACTTC.

The chain couples TRBV4-1 to TRBJ2-1; 8 nucleotides line up with TRBD2. The J segment lost 6 bases and the V segment lost 4 bases, leaving 5 bases of the junction unmatched. Germline V gene sequence: CDR1 MGHRA, CDR2 YSYEKL. This CDR3 has 14 residues. The CDR3 loop is CASSPSTSGNEQFF. The CDR3 DNA follows: TGCGCCAGCAGCCCCTCAACTAGCGGCAATGAGCAGTTCTTC.